The 3 T cell receptor beta chains reported below all come from one sample, sequenced in a study of read filtering for tumor transcriptome and immune sequencing. This library used roughly 400 ng RNA and molecular barcoded adaptors spanning alpha/delta and beta/gamma chains. Each CDR3 protein is one row after TCRdb ran MiXCR on the reads. Altogether fewer than 100,000 distinct CDR3 sequences are present, 9% to 15% being singletons, with the ten largest covering about 15%. Sequenced sample: a population of CD138-negative cells sorted from bone marrow. The receptor source for this set is a donor aged 40 or over with multiple myeloma.

This clonotype came up a few times. The chain recombines TRBV1 with TRBJ2-1; TRBD2 is the table's D call, not checked against the DNA. TRBV1 is noted as a pseudogene. The CDR3 consists of 16 residues. The DNA of the CDR3 is TGCACCAGCAGCCAAACTAGCGGGAGGACCTACAATGAGCAGTTCTTC. Protein product: CTSSQTSGRTYNEQFF.

This clonotype was recorded many times. V is TRBV29-1 and J is TRBJ2-5; 7 nucleotides line up with TRBD1. The length of the CDR3 is 12 residues. CDR1 is SQVTM, CDR2 ANQGSEA, per germline. V lost 6 bases and J lost 5; bases outside the gene matches: 6. CDR3 sequence: CSVHRGVETQYF. CDR3 coding DNA: TGCAGCGTCCACAGGGGAGTGGAGACCCAGTACTTC. Full variable domain (remainder filled in from reference TRBV29-1 and TRBJ2-5): SAVISQKPSRDICQRGTSLTIQCQVDSQVTMMFWYRQQPGQSLTLIATANQGSEATYESGFVIDKFPISRPNLTFSTLTVSNMSPEDSSIYLCSVHRGVETQYFGPGTRLLVL.

In this sample, this clonotype turned up a few times. The gene calls are TRBV7-9 and TRBJ2-5; no reliable D call. Per germline, CDR1 SEHNR and CDR2 FQNEAQ (reference sequence). Between the trimmed V and J ends, which lost 1 base and 2 bases, there was a span of 5 bases. This CDR3 contains 13 residues. CDR3 sequence: CASSLGWQETQYF. The CDR3 region has the DNA TGTGCCAGCAGCTTAGGGTGGCAAGAGACCCAGTACTTC.